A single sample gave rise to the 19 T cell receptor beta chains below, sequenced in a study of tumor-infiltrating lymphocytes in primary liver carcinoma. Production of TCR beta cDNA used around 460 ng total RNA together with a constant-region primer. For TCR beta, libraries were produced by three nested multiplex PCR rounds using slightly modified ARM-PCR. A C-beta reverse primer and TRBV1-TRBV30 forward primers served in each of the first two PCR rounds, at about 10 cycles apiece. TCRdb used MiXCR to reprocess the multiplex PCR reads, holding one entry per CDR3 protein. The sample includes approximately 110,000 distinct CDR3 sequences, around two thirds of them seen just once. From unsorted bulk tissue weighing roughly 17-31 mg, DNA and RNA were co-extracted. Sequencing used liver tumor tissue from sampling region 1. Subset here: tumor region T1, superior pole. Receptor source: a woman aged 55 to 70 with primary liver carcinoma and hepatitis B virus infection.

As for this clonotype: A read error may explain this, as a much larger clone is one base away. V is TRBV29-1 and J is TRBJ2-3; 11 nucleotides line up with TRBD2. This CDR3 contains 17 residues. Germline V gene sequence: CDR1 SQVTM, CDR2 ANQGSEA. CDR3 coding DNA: TGCACCGTTGACGGGCTAGCGGGAGGAGGGGGCACAGATACGCAGTATTTT. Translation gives CTVDGLAGGGGTDTQYF.

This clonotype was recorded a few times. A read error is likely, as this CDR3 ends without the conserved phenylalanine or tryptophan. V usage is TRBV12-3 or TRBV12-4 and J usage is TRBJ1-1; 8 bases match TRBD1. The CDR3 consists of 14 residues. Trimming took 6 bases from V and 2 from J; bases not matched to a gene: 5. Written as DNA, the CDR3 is TGTGCCAGCAGACCGGGACAGGCCAACACTGAAGCTTTCTCT. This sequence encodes CASRPGQANTEAFS.

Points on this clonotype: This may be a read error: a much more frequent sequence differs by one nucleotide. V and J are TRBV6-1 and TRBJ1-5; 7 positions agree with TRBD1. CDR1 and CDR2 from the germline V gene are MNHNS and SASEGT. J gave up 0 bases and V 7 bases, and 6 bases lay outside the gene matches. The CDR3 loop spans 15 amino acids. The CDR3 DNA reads TGTGCCAGCAATAAAACAGGGGATAGCAATCAGCCCCAGCATTTT. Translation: CASNKTGDSNQPQHF.

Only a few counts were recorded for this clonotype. CDR3 DNA sequence: TGTGCCAGCTCACCGTTCTCGGGGGGTGAAAAACTGTTTTTT. Residues: CASSPFSGGEKLFF. The rearrangement uses TRBV18 and TRBJ1-4; weak D call: TRBD1 (5 bases). This CDR3 contains 14 residues. CDR1 and CDR2 from the germline V gene are KGHSH and LQKENI. V was clipped by 3 bases and J by 7 bases, with 12 bases between them.

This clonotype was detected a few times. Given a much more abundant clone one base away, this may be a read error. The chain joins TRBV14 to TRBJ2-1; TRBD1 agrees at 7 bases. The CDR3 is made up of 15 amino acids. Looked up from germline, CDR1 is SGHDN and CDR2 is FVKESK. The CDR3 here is CASSQTGYAYNEQSF. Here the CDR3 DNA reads TGTGCCAGCAGCCAGACAGGGTACGCCTACAATGAGCAGTCCTTC.

The DNA of the CDR3 is TGTGCTAACGCGTGGGACAGGGGGTTCGGAACTGAAGCTTTCTTT. Translation gives CANAWDRGFGTEAFF. The chain uses TRBV11-2 and TRBJ1-1, with 11 bases lining up with TRBD1. Germline CDR1 reads SGHAT; CDR2 reads FQNNGV. The CDR3 totals 15 residues.

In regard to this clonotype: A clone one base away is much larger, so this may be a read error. The CDR3 spells CASNNGTSGSNEQFF. CDR3 nucleotide sequence: TGTGCCAGCAATAACGGGACTAGCGGGAGCAATGAGCAGTTCTTC. The genes are TRBV6-4 and TRBJ2-1; TRBD2 agrees at 14 bases. The CDR3 length is 15 residues. The V segment lost 7 bases and the J segment 6 bases; nucleotides outside the gene matches: 5. Germline assignment: CDR1 MRHNA and CDR2 SNTAGT.

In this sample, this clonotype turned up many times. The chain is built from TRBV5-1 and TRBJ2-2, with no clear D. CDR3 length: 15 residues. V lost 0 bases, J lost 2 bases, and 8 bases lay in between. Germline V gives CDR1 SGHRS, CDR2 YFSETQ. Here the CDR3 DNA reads TGCGCCAGCAGCTTGGCCCAGACCAACACCGGGGAGCTGTTTTTT. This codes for CASSLAQTNTGELFF.

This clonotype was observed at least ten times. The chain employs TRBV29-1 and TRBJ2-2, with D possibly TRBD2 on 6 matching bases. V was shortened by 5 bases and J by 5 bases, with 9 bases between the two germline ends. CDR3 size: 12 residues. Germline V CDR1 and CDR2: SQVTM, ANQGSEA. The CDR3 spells CSVYAGTGELFF. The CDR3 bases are TGCAGCGTTTATGCGGGAACCGGGGAGCTGTTTTTT.

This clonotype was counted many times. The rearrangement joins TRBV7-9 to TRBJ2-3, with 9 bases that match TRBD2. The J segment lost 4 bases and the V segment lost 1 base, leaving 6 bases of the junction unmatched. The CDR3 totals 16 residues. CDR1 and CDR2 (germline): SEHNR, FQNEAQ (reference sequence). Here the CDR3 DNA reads TGTGCCAGCAGCTTAGTCGGTAGCGGGAGCTCAGATACGCAGTATTTT. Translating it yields CASSLVGSGSSDTQYF.

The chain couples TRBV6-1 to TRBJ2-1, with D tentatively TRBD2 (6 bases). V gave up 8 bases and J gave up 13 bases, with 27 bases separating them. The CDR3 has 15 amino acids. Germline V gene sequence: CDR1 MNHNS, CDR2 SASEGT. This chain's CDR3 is CASPPTGRRILEQFF. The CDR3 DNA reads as TGTGCCAGCCCCCCGACGGGGAGGAGGATCCTTGAACAGTTCTTC.

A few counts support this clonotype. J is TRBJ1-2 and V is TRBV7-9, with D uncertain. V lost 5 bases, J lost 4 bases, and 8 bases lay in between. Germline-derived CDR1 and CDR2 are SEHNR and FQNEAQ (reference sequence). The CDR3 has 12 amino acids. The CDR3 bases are TGTGCCAGCAGCCCAGACGGCTATGGCTACACCTTC. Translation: CASSPDGYGYTF.

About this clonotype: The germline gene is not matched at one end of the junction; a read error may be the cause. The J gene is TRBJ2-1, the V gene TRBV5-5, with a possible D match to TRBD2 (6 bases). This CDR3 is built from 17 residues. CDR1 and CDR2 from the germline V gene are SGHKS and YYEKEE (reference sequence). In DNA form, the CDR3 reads TGTACCAGCAGCTTGGCCCAGTCTTTCGGGAGTAGGGGCGAGCAGTTCTTC. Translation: CTSSLAQSFGSRGEQFF.

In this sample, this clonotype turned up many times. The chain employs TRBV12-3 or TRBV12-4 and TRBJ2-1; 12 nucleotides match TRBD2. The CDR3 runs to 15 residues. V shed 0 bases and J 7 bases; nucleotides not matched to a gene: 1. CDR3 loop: CASSLAGTSGNEQFF. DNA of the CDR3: TGTGCCAGCAGTTTAGCGGGGACTAGCGGGAATGAGCAGTTCTTC.

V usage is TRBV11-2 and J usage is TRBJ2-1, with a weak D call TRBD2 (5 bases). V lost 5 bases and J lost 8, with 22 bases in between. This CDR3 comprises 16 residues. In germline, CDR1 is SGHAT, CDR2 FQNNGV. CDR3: CASSRLNPEVTDEQFF. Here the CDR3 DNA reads TGTGCCAGCAGCCGACTAAACCCCGAGGTTACTGATGAGCAGTTCTTC. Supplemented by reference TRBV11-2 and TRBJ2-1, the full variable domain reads EAGVAQSPRYKIIEKRQSVAFWCNPISGHATLYWYQQILGQGPKLLIQFQNNGVVDDSQLPKDRFSAERLKGVDSTLKIQPAKLEDSAVYLCASSRLNPEVTDEQFFGPGTRLTVL.

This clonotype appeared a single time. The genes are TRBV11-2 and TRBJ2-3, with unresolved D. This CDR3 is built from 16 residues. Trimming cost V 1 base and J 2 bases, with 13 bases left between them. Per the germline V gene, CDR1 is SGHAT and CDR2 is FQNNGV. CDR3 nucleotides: TGTGCCAGCAGCTTAGCCGGGCAGGCTACCACAGATACGCAGTATTTT. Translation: CASSLAGQATTDTQYF.

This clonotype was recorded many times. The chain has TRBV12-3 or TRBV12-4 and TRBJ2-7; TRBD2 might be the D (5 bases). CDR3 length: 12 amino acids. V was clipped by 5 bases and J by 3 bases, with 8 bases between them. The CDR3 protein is CASSPGGYEQYF. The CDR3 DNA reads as TGTGCCAGCAGTCCCGGAGGCTACGAGCAGTACTTC.

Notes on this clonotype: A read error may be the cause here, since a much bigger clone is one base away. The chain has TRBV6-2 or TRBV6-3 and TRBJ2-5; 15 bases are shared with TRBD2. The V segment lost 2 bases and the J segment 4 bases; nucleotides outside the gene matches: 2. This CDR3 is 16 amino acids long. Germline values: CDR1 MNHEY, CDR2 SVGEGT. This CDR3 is CASSYLGLAGGETQYF. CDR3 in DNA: TGTGCCAGCAGTTACCTGGGACTAGCGGGAGGAGAGACCCAGTACTTC.

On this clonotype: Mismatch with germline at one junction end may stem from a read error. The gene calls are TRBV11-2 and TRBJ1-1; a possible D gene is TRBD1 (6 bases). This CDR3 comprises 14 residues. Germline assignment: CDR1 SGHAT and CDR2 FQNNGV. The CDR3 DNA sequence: TGTGTCAGCAGCTTAGCGCGGGGGGCCACTGAAGCTTTCTTT. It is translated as CVSSLARGATEAFF. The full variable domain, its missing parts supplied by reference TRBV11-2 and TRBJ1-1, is EAGVAQSPRYKIIEKRQSVAFWCNPISGHATLYWYQQILGQGPKLLIQFQNNGVVDDSQLPKDRFSAERLKGVDSTLKIQPAKLEDSAVYLCVSSLARGATEAFFGQGTRLTVV.